This T cell receptor beta chain is drawn from a study of blood T cell repertoires in COVID-19. Study details: Samples taken during acute and convalescent COVID-19 were collected in the United States, Italy and Spain. T cells, B-cell-depleted T cells, or PBMCs supplied cDNA or gDNA.

As processed by the authors: The assay estimated nucleated cells by amplifying reference gene primers. Assay used: immunoSEQ multiplex PCR; TCRdb lists only in-frame clones, some missing. Clonal size and the V and J genes are those of that table, whereas D and trimming came from the DNA. The table records about 160,000 clones, more than 65% of them present only once. Participant-reported clinical history was the basis for cohort assignment. This TCR was sampled from a woman in her 40s with acute COVID-19. Source material: PBMCs or T cells enriched from blood (not recorded which).

The CDR3, as DNA: TGTGCCAGCAGTCTGACTGCTCTTAGCAATCAGCCCCAGCATTTT. Translated, it gives CASSLTALSNQPQHF. The chain employs TRBV2 and TRBJ1-5; D is unclear. The germline V gene encodes CDR1 SNHLY and CDR2 FYNNEI. The CDR3 runs to 15 residues. The V gene lost 5 bases and the J gene lost 0 bases, with 11 bases spanning the gap.